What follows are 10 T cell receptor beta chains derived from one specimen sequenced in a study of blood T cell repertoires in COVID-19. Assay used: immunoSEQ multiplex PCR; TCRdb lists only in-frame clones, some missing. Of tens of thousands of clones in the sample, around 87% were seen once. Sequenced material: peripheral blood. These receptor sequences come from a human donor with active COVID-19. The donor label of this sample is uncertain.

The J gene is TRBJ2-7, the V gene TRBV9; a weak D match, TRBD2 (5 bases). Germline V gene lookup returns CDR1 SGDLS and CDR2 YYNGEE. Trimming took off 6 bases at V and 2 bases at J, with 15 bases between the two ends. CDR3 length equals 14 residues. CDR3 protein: CASNNAGGPYEQYF. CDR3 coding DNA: TGTGCCAGCAACAACGCGGGCGGCCCCTACGAGCAGTACTTC.

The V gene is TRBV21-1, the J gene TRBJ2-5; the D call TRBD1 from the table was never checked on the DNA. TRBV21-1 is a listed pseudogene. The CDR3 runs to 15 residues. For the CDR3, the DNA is TGTGCCAGCAGCAAATTGGGCAGCAAAAAAGAGACCCAGTACTTC. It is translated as CASSKLGSKKETQYF.

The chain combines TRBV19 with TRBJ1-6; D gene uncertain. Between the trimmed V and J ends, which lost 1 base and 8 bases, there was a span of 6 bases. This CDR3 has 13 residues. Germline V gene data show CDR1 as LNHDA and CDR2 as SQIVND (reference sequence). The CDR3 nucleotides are TGTGCCAGTAGTATAGTTCCGGATTCACCCCTCCACTTT. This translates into CASSIVPDSPLHF.

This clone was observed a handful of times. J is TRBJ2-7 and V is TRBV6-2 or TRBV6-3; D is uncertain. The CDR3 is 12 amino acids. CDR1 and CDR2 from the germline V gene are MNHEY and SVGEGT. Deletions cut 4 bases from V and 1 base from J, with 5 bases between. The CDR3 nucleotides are TGTGCCAGCAGTTCTAATTCCTACGAGCAGTACTTC. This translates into CASSSNSYEQYF.

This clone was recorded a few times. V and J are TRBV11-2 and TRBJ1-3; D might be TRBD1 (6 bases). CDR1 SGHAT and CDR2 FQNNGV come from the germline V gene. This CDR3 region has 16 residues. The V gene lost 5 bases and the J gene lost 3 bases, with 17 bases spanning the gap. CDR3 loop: CASSRIQGQGGNTIYF. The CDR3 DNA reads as TGTGCCAGCAGCCGTATTCAGGGGCAGGGTGGAAACACCATATATTTT.

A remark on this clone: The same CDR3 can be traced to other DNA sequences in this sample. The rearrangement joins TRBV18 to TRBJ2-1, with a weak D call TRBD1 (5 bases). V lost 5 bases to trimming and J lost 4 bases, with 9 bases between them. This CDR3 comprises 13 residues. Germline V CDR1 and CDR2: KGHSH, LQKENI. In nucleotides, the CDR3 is TGTGCCAGCTCAGCCGACAGATACAATGAGCAGTTCTTC. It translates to CASSADRYNEQFF. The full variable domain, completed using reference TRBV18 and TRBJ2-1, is NAGVMQNPRHLVRRRGQEARLRCSPMKGHSHVYWYRQLPEEGLKFMVYLQKENIIDESGMPKERFSAEFPKEGPSILRIQQVVRGDSAAYFCASSADRYNEQFFGPGTRLTVL.

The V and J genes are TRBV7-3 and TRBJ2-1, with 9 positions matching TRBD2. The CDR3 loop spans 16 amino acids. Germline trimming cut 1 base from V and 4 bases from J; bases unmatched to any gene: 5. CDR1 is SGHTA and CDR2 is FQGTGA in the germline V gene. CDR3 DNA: TGTGCCAGCAGCTTAATAGTTGCGGGAGGGTACAATGAGCAGTTCTTC. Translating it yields CASSLIVAGGYNEQFF.

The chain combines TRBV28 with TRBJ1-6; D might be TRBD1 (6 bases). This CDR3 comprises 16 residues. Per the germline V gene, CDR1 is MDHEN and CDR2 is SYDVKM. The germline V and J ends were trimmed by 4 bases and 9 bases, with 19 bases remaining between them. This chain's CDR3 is CASSSVGRGLSSPLHF. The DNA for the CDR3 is TGTGCCAGCAGTTCAGTGGGCAGGGGCCTCAGTTCACCCCTCCACTTT.

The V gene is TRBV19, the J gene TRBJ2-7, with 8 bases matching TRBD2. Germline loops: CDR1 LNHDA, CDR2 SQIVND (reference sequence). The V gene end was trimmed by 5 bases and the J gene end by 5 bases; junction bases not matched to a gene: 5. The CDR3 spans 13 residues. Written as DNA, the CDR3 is TGTGCCAGTAGTTTCGGACTAGCCCACGAGCAGTACTTC. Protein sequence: CASSFGLAHEQYF.

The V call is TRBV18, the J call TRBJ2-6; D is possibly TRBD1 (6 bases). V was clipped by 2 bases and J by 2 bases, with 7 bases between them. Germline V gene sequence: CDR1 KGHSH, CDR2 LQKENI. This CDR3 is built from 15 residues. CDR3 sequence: CASSPGGTGANVLTF. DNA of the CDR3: TGTGCCAGCTCACCAGGGGGCACTGGGGCCAACGTCCTGACTTTC.